Below, 10 T cell receptor beta chains from the same sample are listed, as sequenced in a study of T cell responses to AZD1222 COVID-19 vaccine. Sequencing was performed with immunoSEQ multiplex PCR; in TCRdb, only in-frame clones are kept and a portion is missing. The sample has about 180,000 clones, 90% seen once. Specimen: peripheral blood, collected on day 0 of AZD1222 vaccination. The receptors shown here come from an adult in good health.

The rearrangement joins TRBV19 to TRBJ2-3; a weak D match, TRBD2 (5 bases). Germline assignment: CDR1 LNHDA and CDR2 SQIVND (reference sequence). Trimming removed 5 bases at V and 3 bases at J, with 9 bases between. The CDR3 is made up of 13 amino acids. CDR3 nucleotide sequence: TGTGCCAGTAGTCCCGGGGATACAGATACGCAGTATTTT. Translated: CASSPGDTDTQYF.

This chain uses TRBV28 with TRBJ1-4; 7 nucleotides align to TRBD1. This CDR3 has 14 residues. In germline, CDR1 is MDHEN, CDR2 SYDVKM. Trimming cost V 2 bases and J 5 bases; bases outside gene matches: 2. The CDR3, as DNA: TGTGCCAGCAGTTTAGACAGGGTGAATGAAAAACTGTTTTTT. Residues: CASSLDRVNEKLFF.

V and J are TRBV2 and TRBJ1-4; D gene uncertain. Trimming removed 4 bases at V and 8 bases at J, with 11 bases between. This CDR3 is built from 13 residues. Germline V gene sequence: CDR1 SNHLY, CDR2 FYNNEI. CDR3 DNA: TGTGCCAGCAGTGCATCCAAGGCAGAAAAACTGTTTTTT. This translates into CASSASKAEKLFF.

The chain recombines TRBV3-1 (or the pseudogene TRBV3-2) with TRBJ2-7, with D uncertain. Germline-derived CDR1 and CDR2 are LGHDT and YNNKEL (reference sequence). V dropped 0 bases and J dropped 3 bases, with 12 bases sitting between them. The CDR3 covers 15 residues. The DNA of the CDR3 is TGTGCCAGCAGCCAAGACTTAGGGCCTGTCTACGAGCAGTACTTC. Translation: CASSQDLGPVYEQYF.

The V gene is TRBV3-1 (or the pseudogene TRBV3-2), the J gene TRBJ2-7; 9 bases agree with TRBD1. Per germline, CDR1 LGHDT and CDR2 YNNKEL (reference sequence). The CDR3 runs to 14 residues. V trimming: 4 bases; J trimming: 5 bases; junction bases outside the gene matches: 6. In DNA, the CDR3 is TGTGCCAGCAGCCGCGGGGACAGGGTCGACGAGCAGTACTTC. It codes for CASSRGDRVDEQYF.

DNA of the CDR3: TGTGCCAGCAGCCAAGATTGGGCAGGGGTGGCGCACACAGATACGCAGTATTTT. Residues: CASSQDWAGVAHTDTQYF. J is TRBJ2-3 and V is TRBV3-1 (or the pseudogene TRBV3-2), with D perhaps matching TRBD1 (6 bases). Trimming pared 0 bases from V and 2 bases from J, leaving 18 bases between. Germline-derived CDR1 and CDR2 are LGHDT and YNNKEL (reference sequence). This CDR3 has 18 residues.

This clone was seen once. The genes are TRBV5-1 and TRBJ1-1, with 10 nucleotides matching TRBD1. The length of the CDR3 is 19 residues. The trim removed 4 bases at V and 5 bases at J, leaving 20 bases unmatched. CDR1 is SGHRS and CDR2 is YFSETQ in the germline V gene. CDR3 residues: CASSPVRSGTGVGYTEAFF. DNA of the CDR3: TGCGCCAGCAGCCCCGTTAGAAGCGGGACAGGGGTGGGGTATACTGAAGCTTTCTTT.

The V gene is TRBV4-1, the J gene TRBJ1-5; D may be TRBD1 (6 bases). The CDR3 sequence is 15 residues long. CDR1 and CDR2 (germline): MGHRA, YSYEKL. V lost 3 bases to trimming and J lost 1 base, with 10 bases between them. Here the CDR3 DNA reads TGCGCCAGCAGCCATGCAGGGACAAGCAATCAGCCCCAGCATTTT. Translation gives CASSHAGTSNQPQHF.

V gene TRBV18 combines with J gene TRBJ2-7; D is possibly TRBD1 or TRBD2 (5 bases each). Looked up from germline, CDR1 is KGHSH and CDR2 is LQKENI. There are 12 residues in the CDR3. The ends were cut back, 4 bases at V and 9 bases at J, with 13 bases in the middle. The chain's CDR3 is CASSRPGTGQYF. In DNA, the CDR3 is TGTGCCAGCTCACGCCCGGGGACGGGGCAGTACTTC.

The V call is TRBV10-3, the J call TRBJ2-2; D is undetermined. The CDR3 is 13 residues long. Trimming stripped 3 bases from V and 0 bases from J, with 2 bases between. Germline values: CDR1 ENHRY, CDR2 SYGVKD. CDR3 loop: CAISESNTGELFF. In nucleotides, the CDR3 is TGTGCCATCAGTGAATCGAACACCGGGGAGCTGTTTTTT.